These T cell receptor beta chains were read from a single sample in a study of T cells after yellow fever vaccination. Each CDR3 protein is one row after TCRdb ran MiXCR on the 5' RACE reads. Among some 100,000 distinct CDR3 sequences listed, 7.5% to 10% were seen once. The sequencing here drew on CD8+ T cells not binding an NS4B(214-222) dextramer, sorted from PBMCs, taken around 15 days after the first yellow fever vaccination. These receptors all come from a man between 18 and 29 years old who received the YFV17D yellow fever vaccine. CDR3s include the opening cysteine and the closing phenylalanine or tryptophan. The order of the fields is clone size, D gene, J gene, V gene, CDR3 protein, CDR3 DNA. D genes are given only for firm matches. A row's size may be missing; if present it is once, few, many or a size class.

size: few; D: -; J: TRBJ2-7; V: TRBV19; CDR3: CASTLTGNAYEQYF; DNA: TGTGCCAGCACCCTTACAGGGAACGCCTACGAGCAGTACTTC
size: -; D: TRBD2; J: TRBJ2-1; V: TRBV19; CDR3: CASSKAGGVDEQFF; DNA: TGTGCCAGTAGTAAAGCGGGGGGCGTCGATGAGCAGTTCTTC
size: few; D: -; J: TRBJ1-1; V: TRBV27; CDR3: CASSLQLPGHEAFF; DNA: TGTGCCAGCAGTTTACAGCTGCCAGGCCATGAAGCTTTCTTT
size: -; D: -; J: TRBJ2-1; V: TRBV4-3; CDR3: CASSQHPYNEQFF; DNA: TGCGCCAGCAGCCAGCATCCCTACAATGAGCAGTTCTTC
size: few; D: -; J: TRBJ2-5; V: TRBV6-1; CDR3: CASSEMYGPRQETQYF; DNA: TGTGCCAGCAGTGAAATGTATGGACCCCGCCAAGAGACCCAGTACTTC
size: many; D: -; J: TRBJ2-1; V: TRBV7-9; CDR3: CASSATHSEQFF; DNA: TGTGCCAGCAGCGCAACACACTCTGAGCAGTTCTTC
size: many; D: -; J: TRBJ1-5; V: TRBV12-3/TRBV12-4; CDR3: CASSLREAQPQHF; DNA: TGTGCCAGCAGTTTAAGGGAGGCTCAGCCCCAGCATTTT
size: many; D: -; J: TRBJ1-1; V: TRBV12-3/TRBV12-4; CDR3: CASSLGGSGTEAFF; DNA: TGTGCCAGCAGTTTAGGGGGGAGCGGCACTGAAGCTTTCTTT
size: few; D: -; J: TRBJ2-3; V: TRBV6-1; CDR3: CASSPGAPSTDTQYF; DNA: TGTGCCAGCAGTCCTGGAGCTCCTAGCACAGATACGCAGTATTTT
size: many; D: -; J: TRBJ2-1; V: TRBV12-3/TRBV12-4; CDR3: CASSFAGRSNEQFF; DNA: TGTGCCAGCAGTTTTGCAGGGCGAAGCAATGAGCAGTTCTTC
size: -; D: -; J: TRBJ1-5; V: TRBV20-1; CDR3: CSARVGRWNQPQHF; DNA: TGCAGTGCTAGAGTCGGAAGGTGGAATCAGCCCCAGCATTTT
size: many; D: TRBD2; J: TRBJ2-1; V: TRBV7-2; CDR3: CASSPGGYNEQFF; DNA: TGTGCCAGCAGCCCCGGGGGGTACAATGAGCAGTTCTTC
size: few; D: -; J: TRBJ2-1; V: TRBV5-1; CDR3: CASSLKLTGFDGEQFF; DNA: TGCGCCAGCAGCCTAAAATTGACGGGGTTCGATGGCGAGCAGTTCTTC
size: few; D: TRBD2; J: TRBJ2-5; V: TRBV12-3/TRBV12-4; CDR3: CATRSAGGRETQYF; DNA: TGTGCCACCCGATCGGCGGGGGGGCGAGAGACCCAGTACTTC
size: few; D: -; J: TRBJ1-1; V: TRBV4-1; CDR3: CASSPQPYTEAFF; DNA: TGCGCCAGCAGCCCCCAGCCTTACACTGAAGCTTTCTTT
size: few; D: TRBD2; J: TRBJ2-7; V: TRBV12-3/TRBV12-4; CDR3: CASSMAGGTYEQYF; DNA: TGTGCCAGCAGTATGGCGGGGGGGACCTACGAGCAGTACTTC
size: few; D: -; J: TRBJ1-4; V: TRBV27; CDR3: CASSLWANEKLFF; DNA: TGTGCCAGCAGTTTATGGGCTAATGAAAAACTGTTTTTT
size: -; D: TRBD2; J: TRBJ2-5; V: TRBV15; CDR3: CATSPSRSAGGETQYF; DNA: TGTGCCACCAGCCCAAGCCGGTCAGCGGGGGGCGAGACCCAGTACTTC
size: few; D: -; J: TRBJ2-3; V: TRBV7-2; CDR3: CASTDSGGPQSTDTQYF; DNA: TGTGCCAGCACGGATAGCGGAGGCCCTCAAAGCACAGATACGCAGTATTTT
size: -; D: -; J: TRBJ2-2; V: TRBV7-6; CDR3: CASSLLRGTGELFF; DNA: TGTGCCAGCAGCTTACTAAGGGGTACCGGGGAGCTGTTTTTT
size: few; D: -; J: TRBJ2-7; V: TRBV7-9; CDR3: CASSFVQGASYEQYF; DNA: TGTGCCAGCAGCTTCGTGCAGGGCGCCTCCTACGAGCAGTACTTC
size: few; D: TRBD1; J: TRBJ2-5; V: TRBV29-1; CDR3: CSVYRQGIFQETQYF; DNA: TGCAGCGTGTATCGACAGGGGATATTCCAAGAGACCCAGTACTTC
size: many; D: -; J: TRBJ2-3; V: TRBV12-3/TRBV12-4; CDR3: CASSFGDTQYF; DNA: TGTGCCAGCAGTTTTGGAGATACGCAGTATTTT
size: few; D: -; J: TRBJ2-2; V: TRBV4-1; CDR3: CASSQGERVTGELFF; DNA: TGCGCCAGCAGCCAGGGGGAACGGGTCACCGGGGAGCTGTTTTTT
size: -; D: TRBD1; J: TRBJ2-2; V: TRBV4-1; CDR3: CASSQTGGFGELFF; DNA: TGCGCCAGCAGCCAAACAGGGGGATTCGGGGAGCTGTTTTTT
size: few; D: TRBD1; J: TRBJ2-2; V: TRBV6-1; CDR3: CASSTLGQGDTGELFF; DNA: TGTGCCAGCAGCACTCTTGGACAGGGGGACACCGGGGAGCTGTTTTTT
size: -; D: -; J: TRBJ2-1; V: TRBV6-2/TRBV6-3; CDR3: CASLRLGGFYNEQFF; DNA: TGTGCCAGCCTTCGATTGGGGGGTTTCTACAATGAGCAGTTCTTC
size: few; D: -; J: TRBJ2-5; V: TRBV6-1; CDR3: CASSDRTQYQETQYF; DNA: TGTGCCAGCAGTGATCGAACCCAGTACCAAGAGACCCAGTACTTC
size: -; D: -; J: TRBJ2-7; V: TRBV27; CDR3: CASNPAGAYEQYF; DNA: TGTGCCAGCAACCCGGCAGGGGCCTACGAGCAGTACTTC
size: few; D: TRBD1; J: TRBJ2-3; V: TRBV7-6; CDR3: CASSSETGSTDTQYF; DNA: TGTGCCAGCAGTTCCGAGACAGGGAGCACAGATACGCAGTATTTT
size: many; D: TRBD1; J: TRBJ2-5; V: TRBV14; CDR3: CASSQTGQNQETQYF; DNA: TGTGCCAGCAGCCAGACGGGACAGAACCAAGAGACCCAGTACTTC
size: few; D: TRBD1; J: TRBJ2-3; V: TRBV27; CDR3: CASSFLTGQGADTQYF; DNA: TGTGCCAGCAGTTTCTTGACAGGACAGGGGGCAGATACGCAGTATTTT
size: -; D: TRBD2; J: TRBJ2-2; V: TRBV4-3; CDR3: CASSPGGTGELFF; DNA: TGCGCCAGCAGTCCCGGGGGGACCGGGGAGCTGTTTTTT
size: -; D: -; J: TRBJ1-5; V: TRBV12-3/TRBV12-4; CDR3: CASSPHRVGQPQHF; DNA: TGTGCCAGCAGTCCGCACAGGGTTGGGCAGCCCCAGCATTTT
size: -; D: TRBD1; J: TRBJ1-6; V: TRBV4-1; CDR3: CASSQGQGATAPLHF; DNA: TGCGCCAGCAGCCAAGGGCAGGGGGCCACGGCACCCCTCCACTTT
size: -; D: -; J: TRBJ1-1; V: TRBV5-1; CDR3: CASSKTGMAAFF; DNA: TGCGCCAGCAGCAAAACAGGGATGGCAGCTTTCTTT
size: few; D: TRBD1; J: TRBJ1-5; V: TRBV12-3/TRBV12-4; CDR3: CASRGQGGNQPQHF; DNA: TGTGCCAGCAGGGGACAGGGAGGAAATCAGCCCCAGCATTTT
size: -; D: -; J: TRBJ2-7; V: TRBV4-3; CDR3: CVSSQESVSYEQYF; DNA: TGCGTCAGCAGCCAAGAATCTGTCTCCTACGAGCAGTACTTC
size: few; D: TRBD1; J: TRBJ2-3; V: TRBV7-3; CDR3: CASSWSGTGAGDTQYF; DNA: TGTGCCAGCAGCTGGTCCGGGACAGGGGCCGGAGATACGCAGTATTTT
size: few; D: -; J: TRBJ1-2; V: TRBV7-9; CDR3: CASSLAPSSNYGYTF; DNA: TGTGCCAGCAGCTTAGCTCCCAGCTCTAACTATGGCTACACCTTC
size: few; D: -; J: TRBJ2-1; V: TRBV12-5; CDR3: CASGLVFDEQFF; DNA: TGTGCTAGTGGTTTGGTTTTCGATGAGCAGTTCTTC
size: few; D: -; J: TRBJ2-1; V: TRBV27; CDR3: CASSSLSIREQFF; DNA: TGTGCCAGCAGTTCTTTATCGATCCGCGAGCAGTTCTTC
size: -; D: -; J: TRBJ1-5; V: TRBV12-3/TRBV12-4; CDR3: CASSLKTYSNQPQHF; DNA: TGTGCCAGCAGTTTGAAGACTTATAGCAATCAGCCCCAGCATTTT
size: few; D: -; J: TRBJ1-2; V: TRBV12-3/TRBV12-4; CDR3: CASSSGQNYNYGYTF; DNA: TGTGCCAGCAGTTCCGGACAGAATTATAACTATGGCTACACCTTC
size: few; D: -; J: TRBJ2-1; V: TRBV7-8; CDR3: CASSLTGIMNEQFF; DNA: TGTGCCAGCAGCTTAACAGGGATTATGAATGAGCAGTTCTTC
size: few; D: TRBD2; J: TRBJ2-2; V: TRBV6-2/TRBV6-3; CDR3: CASSHPSGGTGELFF; DNA: TGTGCCAGCAGTCACCCTAGCGGGGGCACCGGGGAGCTGTTTTTT
size: few; D: -; J: TRBJ2-6; V: TRBV29-1; CDR3: CSVELVRASGANVLTF; DNA: TGCAGCGTTGAATTGGTGAGGGCCTCTGGGGCCAACGTCCTGACTTTC
size: -; D: TRBD2; J: TRBJ2-7; V: TRBV11-2; CDR3: CASSLGAGGPYYEQYF; DNA: TGTGCCAGCAGCTTAGGTGCGGGGGGACCTTACTACGAGCAGTACTTC
size: few; D: -; J: TRBJ1-6; V: TRBV3-1; CDR3: CASSRAGRHNSPLHF; DNA: TGTGCCAGCAGCCGAGCGGGACGGCATAATTCACCCCTCCACTTT
size: -; D: -; J: TRBJ2-1; V: TRBV7-9; CDR3: CASVFGLNEQFF; DNA: TGTGCCAGCGTCTTCGGGCTCAATGAGCAGTTCTTC
size: -; D: -; J: TRBJ2-2; V: TRBV5-5; CDR3: CASSLWGPPGELFF; DNA: TGTGCCAGCAGCTTGTGGGGACCTCCCGGGGAGCTGTTTTTT
size: few; D: TRBD2; J: TRBJ2-3; V: TRBV20-1; CDR3: CSASLGGSDSTDTQYF; DNA: TGCAGTGCTAGCCTGGGGGGGTCCGATAGCACAGATACGCAGTATTTT
size: many; D: -; J: TRBJ2-2; V: TRBV4-3; CDR3: CASSQDRSENTGELFF; DNA: TGCGCCAGCAGCCAAGATAGGAGCGAGAACACCGGGGAGCTGTTTTTT